This T cell receptor (beta chain) originates from a study of regulatory T cells in long-lasting Graves disease. Study in general: Positivity for TSH receptor antibodies plus over 5 years of antithyroid drugs meant persistent Graves' disease.

In building TCR beta libraries, iRepertoire HTBI primers were used together with Arm-PCR of CDR3 regions. TCRdb reprocessed the multiplex PCR reads with MiXCR, giving one entry per CDR3 protein. Counted here are roughly 430,000 distinct CDR3 sequences, over 20% occurring once; the ten biggest clones make up approximately 14%. To note about this clonotype: No antigen is known for it.

Study-level findings and limits: Persistent patients had more shared public clonotypes (approximately 2,700) than new patients (about 870).

Time point of the sample: persistent/refractory GD, antithyroid drugs over 5 years with positive TRAb. The TCR library was made from RNA that had been extracted from PBMCs in TRIzol. American Thyroid Association guidelines were used to diagnose Graves' disease. This TCR came from a female donor with Graves disease. The sample in question was peripheral blood mononuclear cells (PBMCs), obtained when the disease was refractory, from a patient treated with antithyroid drugs.

As DNA, the CDR3 is TGTGCCAGTAGTATCATTAGCGTTGGCACCGGGGAGCTGTTTTTT. Translation gives CASSIISVGTGELFF. The gene calls are TRBV19 and TRBJ2-2, with D perhaps matching TRBD2 (5 bases). V was clipped by 3 bases and J by 4 bases, with 12 bases between them. In germline, CDR1 is LNHDA, CDR2 SQIVND (reference sequence). There are 15 residues in the CDR3. Combining the CDR3 with reference TRBV19 and TRBJ2-2 gives the whole variable domain DGGITQSPKYLFRKEGQNVTLSCEQNLNHDAMYWYRQDPGQGLRLIYYSQIVNDFQKGDIAEGYSVSREKKESFPLTVTSAQKNPTAFYLCASSIISVGTGELFFGEGSRLTVL.